Presented here are 10 T cell receptor beta chains from one specimen sequenced in a study of blood T cell repertoires in COVID-19. TCRdb keeps only in-frame clones here, not all; method: immunoSEQ multiplex PCR. The table records about 200,000 clones, about four fifths of them present only once. Input material: PBMCs or T cells enriched from blood (not recorded which). The receptor source for this set is a man between 40 and 49 years old who had recovered from COVID-19.

The chain recombines TRBV28 with TRBJ2-2, with 14 bases aligning to TRBD2. Germline loops: CDR1 MDHEN, CDR2 SYDVKM. The junction had 12 bases not matched to a gene; V was cut back by 7 bases and J by 5 bases. The CDR3 spans 18 residues. CDR3 nucleotides: TGTGCCAGCACCCCCTTCCGGGGACTAGCGGGGGCGACCGGGGAGCTGTTTTTT. Protein product: CASTPFRGLAGATGELFF.

This clone was counted a single time. J is TRBJ1-4 and V is TRBV7-9; 8 positions agree with TRBD1. Germline CDR1 SEHNR, CDR2 FQNEAQ (reference sequence). V shed 4 bases, J shed 0 bases, and the junction held 1 base outside the gene matches. CDR3 length equals 15 residues. The chain's CDR3 is CASSWGQATNEKLFF. CDR3 nucleotide sequence: TGTGCCAGCAGCTGGGGACAGGCAACTAATGAAAAACTGTTTTTT.

The rearrangement joins TRBV19 to TRBJ1-2; D is possibly TRBD1 (5 bases). Germline V lookup: CDR1 LNHDA, CDR2 SQIVND (reference sequence). This CDR3 has 15 residues. V was trimmed by 6 bases and J by 7 bases, leaving 21 bases between them. The CDR3 here is CASSTLRPGYGGYTF. The CDR3 DNA is TGTGCCAGTAGCACCCTCAGGCCAGGGTATGGTGGCTACACCTTC.

The rearrangement joins TRBV9 to TRBJ1-2; possibly TRBD1 for D (6 bases). V gave up 0 bases and J gave up 1 base, with 13 bases separating them. This CDR3 has 16 residues. Germline assignment: CDR1 SGDLS and CDR2 YYNGEE. The CDR3 DNA sequence: TGTGCCAGCAGCGTAGATAGGACAGCCTATAACTATGGCTACACCTTC. This translates into CASSVDRTAYNYGYTF.

This chain uses TRBV2 with TRBJ1-1, with a possible D match to TRBD1 (5 bases). Trimming removed 6 bases at V and 6 bases at J, with 17 bases between. Germline V gene lookup returns CDR1 SNHLY and CDR2 FYNNEI. This CDR3 is built from 14 residues. CDR3 sequence (DNA): TGTGCCAGCAGCCCCAGAAGGGGAGGGGCTGAAGCTTTCTTT. This codes for CASSPRRGGAEAFF. Filled out from reference TRBV2 and TRBJ1-1, the complete variable domain reads EPEVTQTPSHQVTQMGQEVILRCVPISNHLYFYWYRQILGQKVEFLVSFYNNEISEKSEIFDDQFSVERPDGSNFTLKIRSTKLEDSAMYFCASSPRRGGAEAFFGQGTRLTVV.

The rearrangement uses TRBV6-4 and TRBJ1-2; D perhaps matches TRBD1 (5 bases). V shed 11 bases and J shed 4 bases, with 8 bases lying between them. Per the germline V gene, CDR1 is MRHNA and CDR2 is SNTAGT. The CDR3 has 10 residues. CDR3 DNA sequence: TGTGCCGGGGGGATCTATGGCTACACCTTC. Its protein is CAGGIYGYTF.

The gene calls are TRBV4-1 and TRBJ2-5; D is perhaps TRBD1 (6 bases). Trimming stripped 1 base from V and 5 bases from J, with 14 bases between. There are 15 residues in the CDR3. Germline lookup yields CDR1 MGHRA and CDR2 YSYEKL. CDR3 coding DNA: TGCGCCAGCAGCCAAGCCCCAGGGGCACCGGAGACCCAGTACTTC. This encodes CASSQAPGAPETQYF.

The genes are TRBV3-1 (or the pseudogene TRBV3-2) and TRBJ1-5, with a possible D match to TRBD1 (5 bases). The V gene's germline CDR1 is LGHDT and CDR2 YNNKEL (reference sequence). The CDR3 runs 16 residues. V lost 0 bases, J lost 1 base, and 10 bases lay in between. The CDR3, as DNA: TGTGCCAGCAGCCAAGATATGGGGCTCAGCAATCAGCCCCAGCATTTT. Translating it yields CASSQDMGLSNQPQHF.

In this sample, this clone turned up once. The genes are TRBV6-5 and TRBJ1-2, with D unclear. V dropped 0 bases and J dropped 4 bases, with 9 bases sitting between them. CDR1 and CDR2 (germline): MNHEY, SVGAGI. The CDR3 consists of 14 residues. The CDR3 reads CASSYSFTAYGYTF. The CDR3 region has the DNA TGTGCCAGCAGTTACTCATTCACAGCCTATGGCTACACCTTC.

This chain links TRBV4-3 with TRBJ2-2; no clear D. The CDR3 has 16 residues. CDR1 LGHNA and CDR2 YSLEER come from the germline V gene. The V end was cut by 0 bases, the J end by 4 bases, with 12 bases between. The CDR3 sequence is CASSQEGGHATGELFF. CDR3 DNA sequence: TGCGCCAGCAGCCAAGAAGGCGGTCATGCCACCGGGGAGCTGTTTTTT.